This T cell receptor beta chain is from a study of T cells of healthy individuals. TCRdb recomputed calls from the 5' RACE reads with MiXCR, one row per CDR3 protein. Here the sample spans under 70,000 distinct CDR3 sequences, under 15% being singletons. Trimming left V 2 bases short and J 0 bases short, with 7 bases between. Per germline, CDR1 SEHNR and CDR2 FQNEAQ (reference sequence). CDR3 length equals 15 residues. This clonotype was counted between two and nine times. The TCR was taken from a human donor in good health. This chain joins TRBV7-9 and TRBJ1-4; D unclear. The CDR3 DNA reads as TGTGCCAGCAGCTTATCTCTGGCAACTAATGAAAAACTGTTTTTT. Protein: CASSLSLATNEKLFF.